This TCR beta chain was captured in a study of blood T cell repertoires in COVID-19. Method: immunoSEQ multiplex PCR; TCRdb's copy keeps in-frame clones and lacks some. The table has some 520,000 clones, about 91% seen once. Germline CDR1 reads MNHEY; CDR2 reads SVGEGT. V was clipped by 6 bases and J by 2 bases, with 11 bases between them. The CDR3 is made up of 13 amino acids. V is TRBV6-2 or TRBV6-3 and J is TRBJ2-7; D is perhaps TRBD1 (5 bases). The sequence derives from a man between 18 and 35 years old with COVID-19, enrolled during active disease. Sequencing was performed on peripheral blood. CDR3: CASSLTATYEQYF. CDR3 coding DNA: TGTGCCAGCAGCCTGACAGCAACCTACGAGCAGTACTTC.